This T cell receptor beta chain is drawn from a study of identical twins. One entry per CDR3 protein results from TCRdb running MiXCR on the 5' RACE reads. The data contain about 460,000 distinct CDR3 sequences, approximately 15% of them singletons. This clonotype showed up many times. V dropped 0 bases and J dropped 6 bases, with 5 bases sitting between them. The CDR3 length is 12 residues. The germline V gene has CDR1 SGHRS and CDR2 YFSETQ. The same sample was also studied in work on yellow fever vaccine responses in identical twins.

The chain joins TRBV5-1 to TRBJ2-3; D is undetermined. Sequenced material: CD4+ T cells sorted from blood. The clonotype originates from a woman under 30 in good health. DNA for the CDR3: TGCGCCAGCAGCTTGGCCGACGATACGCAGTATTTT. Its protein product is CASSLADDTQYF.